The subject of this entry is one T cell receptor beta chain. The CDR3 is 16 residues long. CDR1 and CDR2 from the germline V gene are LGHDT and YNNKEL (reference sequence). Trimming took 0 bases from V and 7 from J, leaving 15 bases between them. TCRdb independently ran MiXCR on the 5' RACE reads; one entry per CDR3 protein. The table has under 600,000 distinct CDR3 sequences, roughly a fifth seen once. This record comes from a study of T-cell memory formation after mild COVID-19. The overall study: Largely donor-specific TCR clusters were found.

The receptor was derived from an adult woman who had mild COVID-19 (a few samples of this study predate the infection). Cell type and time point are not known. Input material: PBMCs or a T cell subset sorted from them (not recorded which). V gene TRBV3-1 combines with J gene TRBJ2-2; maybe TRBD2 (6 bases). The CDR3 loop is CASSQELGGYLGELFF. CDR3 DNA: TGTGCCAGCAGCCAAGAATTGGGGGGTTACCTCGGGGAGCTGTTTTTT.